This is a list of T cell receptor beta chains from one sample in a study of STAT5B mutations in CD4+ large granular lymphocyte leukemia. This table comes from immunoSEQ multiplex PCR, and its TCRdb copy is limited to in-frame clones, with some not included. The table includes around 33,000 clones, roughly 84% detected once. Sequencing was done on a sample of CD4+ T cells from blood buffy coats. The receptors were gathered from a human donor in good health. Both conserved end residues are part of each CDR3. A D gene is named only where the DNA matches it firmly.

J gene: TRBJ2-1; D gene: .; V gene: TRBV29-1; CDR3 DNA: TGCAGCGTCGAAGGGGGGGATAGCCTCTCCTACAATGAGCAGTTCTTC; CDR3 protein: CSVEGGDSLSYNEQFF
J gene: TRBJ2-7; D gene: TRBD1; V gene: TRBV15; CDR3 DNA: TGTGCCACCAGCAGTCCTGGGGGGACAGGGGGCTACGAGCAGTACTTC; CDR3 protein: CATSSPGGTGGYEQYF
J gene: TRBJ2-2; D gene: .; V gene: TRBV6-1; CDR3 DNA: TGTGCCAGCAAGGAAACGATACTTGGCACCGGGGAGCTGTTTTTT; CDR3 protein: CASKETILGTGELFF
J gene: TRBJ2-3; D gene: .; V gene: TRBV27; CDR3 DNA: TGTGCCAGCAGTTTTGTGCGGAGCACAGATACGCAGTATTTT; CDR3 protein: CASSFVRSTDTQYF
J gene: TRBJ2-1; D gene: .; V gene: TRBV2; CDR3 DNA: TGTGCCAGCAGGGACCCAGCCCGCGATGAGCAGTTCTTC; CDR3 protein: CASRDPARDEQFF
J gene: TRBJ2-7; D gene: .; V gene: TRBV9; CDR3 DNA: TGTGCCAGCAGCAAACAGGCAACCTCGGAGGAGCAGTACTTC; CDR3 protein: CASSKQATSEEQYF
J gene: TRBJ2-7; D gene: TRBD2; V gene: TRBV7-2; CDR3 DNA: TGTGCCAGCGGCCTATCGGGACTAGCCAACTCCTACGAGCAGTACTTC; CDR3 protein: CASGLSGLANSYEQYF
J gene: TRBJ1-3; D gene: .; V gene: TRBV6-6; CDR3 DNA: TGTGCCAGCAGTACTGGGCCATTAAACACCATATATTTT; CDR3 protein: CASSTGPLNTIYF
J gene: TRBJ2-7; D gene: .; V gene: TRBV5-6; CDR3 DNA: TGTGCCAGCAGCTTGAGGATTTCCTACGAGCAGTACTTC; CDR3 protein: CASSLRISYEQYF
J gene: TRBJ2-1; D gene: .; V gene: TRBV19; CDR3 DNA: TGTGCCAGTAGAAGGGACCGGCGTGAGGATGAGCAGTTCTTC; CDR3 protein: CASRRDRREDEQFF
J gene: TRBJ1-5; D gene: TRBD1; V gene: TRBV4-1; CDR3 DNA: TGCGCCAGCAGCCAAGATCGGCAGGGGGTTCGCAATCAGCCCCAGCATTTT; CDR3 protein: CASSQDRQGVRNQPQHF
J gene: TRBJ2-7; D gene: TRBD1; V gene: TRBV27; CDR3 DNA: TGTGCCAGCAGTCCCCTCCCCACAGGGGCCTTCTCCTACGAGCAGTACTTC; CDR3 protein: CASSPLPTGAFSYEQYF
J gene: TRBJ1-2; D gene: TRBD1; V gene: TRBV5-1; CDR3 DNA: TGCGCCAGCACACCGGGACAGAATAGTTACACTAACTATGGCTACACCTTC; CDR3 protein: CASTPGQNSYTNYGYTF
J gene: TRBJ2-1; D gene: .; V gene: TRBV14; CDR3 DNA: TGTGCCAGCAGCCAAGTTGCGGGCTCCTACAATGAGCAGTTCTTC; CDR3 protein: CASSQVAGSYNEQFF
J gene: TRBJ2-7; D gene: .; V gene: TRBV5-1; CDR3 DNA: TGCGCCAGCAGCTCCGCACAGAAGCACGAGCAGTACTTC; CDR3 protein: CASSSAQKHEQYF
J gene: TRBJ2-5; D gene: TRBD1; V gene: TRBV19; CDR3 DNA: TGTGCCAGTAGCCTGACAGGGACGGGAGAGACCCAGTACTTC; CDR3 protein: CASSLTGTGETQYF
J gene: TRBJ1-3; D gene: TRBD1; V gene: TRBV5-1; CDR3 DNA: TGCGCCAGCACAGGGGGTAGTGGAAACACCATATATTTT; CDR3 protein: CASTGGSGNTIYF
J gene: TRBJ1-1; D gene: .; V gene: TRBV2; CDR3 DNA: TGTGCCAGCGTTAAGTTGAACACTGAAGCTTTCTTT; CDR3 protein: CASVKLNTEAFF